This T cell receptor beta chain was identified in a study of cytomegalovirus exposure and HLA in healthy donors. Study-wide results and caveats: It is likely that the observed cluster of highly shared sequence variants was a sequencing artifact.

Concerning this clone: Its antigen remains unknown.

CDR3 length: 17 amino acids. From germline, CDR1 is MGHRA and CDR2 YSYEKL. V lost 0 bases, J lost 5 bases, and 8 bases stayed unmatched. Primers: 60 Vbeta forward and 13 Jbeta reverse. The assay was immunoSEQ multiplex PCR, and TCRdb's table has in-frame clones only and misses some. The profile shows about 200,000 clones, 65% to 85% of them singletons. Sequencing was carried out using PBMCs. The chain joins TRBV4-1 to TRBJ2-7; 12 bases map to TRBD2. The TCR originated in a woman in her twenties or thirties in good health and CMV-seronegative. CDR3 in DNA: TGCGCCAGCAGCCAAGATCGGGCTAGCGGGAGGGGAGACGAGCAGTACTTC. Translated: CASSQDRASGRGDEQYF.